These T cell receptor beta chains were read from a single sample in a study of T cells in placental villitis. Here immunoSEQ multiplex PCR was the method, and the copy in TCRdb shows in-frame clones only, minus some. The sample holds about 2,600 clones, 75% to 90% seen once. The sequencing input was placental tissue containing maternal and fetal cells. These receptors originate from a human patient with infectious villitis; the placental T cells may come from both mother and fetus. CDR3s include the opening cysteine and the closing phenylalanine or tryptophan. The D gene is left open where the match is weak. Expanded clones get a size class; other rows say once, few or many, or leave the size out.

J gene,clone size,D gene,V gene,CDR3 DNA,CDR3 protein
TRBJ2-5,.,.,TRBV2,TGTGCCAGCAGTGCCTTAGGGAAAGAGACCCAGTACTTC,CASSALGKETQYF
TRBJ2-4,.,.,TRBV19,TGTGCCAGTAGTATTGCCGCAGCCAAAAACATTCAGTACTTC,CASSIAAAKNIQYF
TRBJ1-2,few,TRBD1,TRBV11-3,TGTGCCAGCAGCCCACGACAGGGCTATGGCTACACCTTC,CASSPRQGYGYTF
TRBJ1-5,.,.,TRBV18,TGTGCCAGCTCAGGAAGCAATCAGCCCCAGCATTTT,CASSGSNQPQHF
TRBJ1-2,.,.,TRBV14,TGTGCCAGCAGCCAAGGGGGCTATGGCTACACCTTC,CASSQGGYGYTF
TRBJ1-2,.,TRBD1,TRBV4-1,TGCGCCAGCAGCCAAGACAGGGGGCTTGGCTACACCTTC,CASSQDRGLGYTF
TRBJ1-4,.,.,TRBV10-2,TGCGCCAGCAGTTCAGCAACTAATGAAAAACTGTTTTTT,CASSSATNEKLFF
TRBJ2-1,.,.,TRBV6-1,TGTGCCAGCAGTGAGACGGCGTTGAGCGAGTTCTTC,CASSETALSEFF
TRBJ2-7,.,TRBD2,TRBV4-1,TGCGCCAGCAGCCAAGAGTTTCCAGCGGGAGTGTACGAGCAGTACTTC,CASSQEFPAGVYEQYF
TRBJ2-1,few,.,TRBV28,TGTGCCAGCAATCCCTCGGGAGCCGGGTTGGATGAGCAGTTCTTC,CASNPSGAGLDEQFF
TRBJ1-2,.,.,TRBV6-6,TGTGCCAGCAGTTACTCGGACAACTATGGCTACACCTTC,CASSYSDNYGYTF
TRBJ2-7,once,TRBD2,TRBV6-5,TGTGCCAGCAGTTATACTAGCGAGGACTACGAGCAGTACTTC,CASSYTSEDYEQYF
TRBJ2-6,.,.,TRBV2,TGTGCCAGCGGGTTTGAGGGGGCCAACGTCCTGACTTTC,CASGFEGANVLTF
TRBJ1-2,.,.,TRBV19,TGTGCCAGTAGTCGGTTGGTTAAGGGGCTACGTGGCTACACCTTC,CASSRLVKGLRGYTF
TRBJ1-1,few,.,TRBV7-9,TGTGCCAGCAGCTTTCAGGGTGAAGCTTTCTTT,CASSFQGEAFF
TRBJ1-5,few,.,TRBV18,TGTGCCAGCTCACCACTTCCAGGGTCGGCTCAGCCCCAGCATTTT,CASSPLPGSAQPQHF
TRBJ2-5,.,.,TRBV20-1,TGCAGTGCTAGTGACCAAGAGACCCAGTACTTC,CSASDQETQYF